This T cell receptor beta chain appears in the sequencing data of a study of CD8+ T cells in alopecia areata. Per germline, CDR1 SGHVS and CDR2 FNYEAQ. The ends were cut back, 3 bases at V and 7 bases at J, with 10 bases in the middle. The CDR3 is made up of 12 amino acids. Treatment of the sample: oral pan-JAK inhibitor, 5-10 mg twice daily. Extraction of RNA preceded its reverse transcription into cDNA, which served as the sequencing template. Only in-frame clones appear in the TCRdb table, and some are missing; sequencing was by immunoSEQ multiplex PCR. The repertoire includes fewer than 150,000 clones, around four fifths of them detected once, and approximately 25% sits in the top ten.

This clonotype originated in a human donor with alopecia areata. The gene calls are TRBV7-6 and TRBJ2-7, with a possible D match to TRBD2 (5 bases). The sample consisted of CD8+ T cells sorted from blood, taken at week 4, from a patient treated with tofacitinib. CDR3 in DNA: TGTGCCAGCAGCTTCCAACGAGGGGAGCAGTACTTC. Protein sequence: CASSFQRGEQYF. Complete variable domain (other parts from reference TRBV7-6 and TRBJ2-7): GAGVSQSPRYKVTKRGQDVALRCDPISGHVSLYWYRQALGQGPEFLTYFNYEAQQDKSGLPNDRFSAERPEGSISTLTIQRTEQRDSAMYRCASSFQRGEQYFGPGTRLTVT.